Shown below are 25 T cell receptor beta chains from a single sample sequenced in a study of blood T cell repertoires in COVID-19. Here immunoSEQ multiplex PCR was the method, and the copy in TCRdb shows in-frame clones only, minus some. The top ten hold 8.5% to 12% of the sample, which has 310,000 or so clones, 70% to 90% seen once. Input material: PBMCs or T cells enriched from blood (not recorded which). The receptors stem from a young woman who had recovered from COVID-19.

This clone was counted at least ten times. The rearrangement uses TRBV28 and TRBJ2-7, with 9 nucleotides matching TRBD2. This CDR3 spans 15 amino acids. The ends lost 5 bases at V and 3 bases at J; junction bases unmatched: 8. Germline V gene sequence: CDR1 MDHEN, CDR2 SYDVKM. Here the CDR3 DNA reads TGTGCCAGCAGTCCCCCCTGGCGGGAGGGCTACGAGCAGTACTTC. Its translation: CASSPPWREGYEQYF. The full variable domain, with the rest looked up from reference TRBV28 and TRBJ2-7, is DVKVTQSSRYLVKRTGEKVFLECVQDMDHENMFWYRQDPGLGLRLIYFSYDVKMKEKGDIPEGYSVSREKKERFSLILESASTNQTSMYLCASSPPWREGYEQYFGPGTRLTVT.

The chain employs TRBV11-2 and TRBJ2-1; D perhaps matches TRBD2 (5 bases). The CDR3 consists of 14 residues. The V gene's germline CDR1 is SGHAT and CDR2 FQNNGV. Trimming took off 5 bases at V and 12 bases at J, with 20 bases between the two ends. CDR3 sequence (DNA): TGTGCCAGCAGCGACCGGGCCTCCAACGAGGGGCAGTTCTTC. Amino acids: CASSDRASNEGQFF. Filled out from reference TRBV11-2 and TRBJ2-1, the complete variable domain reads EAGVAQSPRYKIIEKRQSVAFWCNPISGHATLYWYQQILGQGPKLLIQFQNNGVVDDSQLPKDRFSAERLKGVDSTLKIQPAKLEDSAVYLCASSDRASNEGQFFGPGTRLTVL.

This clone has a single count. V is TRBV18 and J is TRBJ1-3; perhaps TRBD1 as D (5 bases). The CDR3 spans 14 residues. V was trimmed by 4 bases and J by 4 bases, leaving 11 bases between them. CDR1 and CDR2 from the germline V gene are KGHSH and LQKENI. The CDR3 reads CASSQQAIGNTIYF. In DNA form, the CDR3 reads TGTGCCAGCTCACAACAGGCTATAGGAAACACCATATATTTT.

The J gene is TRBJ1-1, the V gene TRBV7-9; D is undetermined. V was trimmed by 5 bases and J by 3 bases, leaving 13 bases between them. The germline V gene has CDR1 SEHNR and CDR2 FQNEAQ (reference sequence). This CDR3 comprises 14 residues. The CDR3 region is CASSPRKGDTEAFF. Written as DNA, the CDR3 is TGTGCCAGCAGCCCCCGGAAGGGAGACACTGAAGCTTTCTTT. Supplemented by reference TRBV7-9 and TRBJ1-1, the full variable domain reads DTGVSQNPRHKITKRGQNVTFRCDPISEHNRLYWYRQTLGQGPEFLTYFQNEAQLEKSRLLSDRFSAERPKGSFSTLEIQRTEQGDSAMYLCASSPRKGDTEAFFGQGTRLTVV.

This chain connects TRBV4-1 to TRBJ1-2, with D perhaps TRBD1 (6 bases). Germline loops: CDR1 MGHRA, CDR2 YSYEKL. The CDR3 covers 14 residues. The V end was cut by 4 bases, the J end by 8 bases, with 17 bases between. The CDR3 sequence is CASSPIGGAGGYTF. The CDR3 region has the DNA TGCGCCAGCAGCCCTATCGGGGGGGCTGGCGGCTACACCTTC.

The CDR3 reads CASSQGIMAGAPLQETQYF. CDR3 sequence (DNA): TGTGCCAGCAGCCAGGGGATTATGGCAGGGGCACCCCTACAAGAGACCCAGTACTTC. The gene calls are TRBV7-9 and TRBJ2-5, with D perhaps TRBD1 (6 bases). The CDR3 is 19 amino acids. V lost 5 bases, J lost 2 bases, and 27 bases lay in between. Germline lookup yields CDR1 SEHNR and CDR2 FQNEAQ (reference sequence).

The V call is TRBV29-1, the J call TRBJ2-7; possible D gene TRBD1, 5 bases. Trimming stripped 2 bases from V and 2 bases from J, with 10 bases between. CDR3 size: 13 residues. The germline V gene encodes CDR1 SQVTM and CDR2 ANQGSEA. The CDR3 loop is CSVETGFPYEQYF. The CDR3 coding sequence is TGCAGCGTTGAAACAGGCTTCCCCTACGAGCAGTACTTC.

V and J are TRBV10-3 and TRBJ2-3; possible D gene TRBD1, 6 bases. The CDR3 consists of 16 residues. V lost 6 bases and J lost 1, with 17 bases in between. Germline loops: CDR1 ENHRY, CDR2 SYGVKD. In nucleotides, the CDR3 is TGTGCCATCAGAAGTGAAGCCCCAGGGGGCACAGATACGCAGTATTTT. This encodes CAIRSEAPGGTDTQYF.

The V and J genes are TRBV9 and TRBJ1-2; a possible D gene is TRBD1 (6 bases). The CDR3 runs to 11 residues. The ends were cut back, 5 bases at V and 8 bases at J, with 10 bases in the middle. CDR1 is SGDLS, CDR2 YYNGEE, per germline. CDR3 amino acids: CASSPGQGYTF. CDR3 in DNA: TGTGCCAGCAGTCCCGGACAGGGCTACACCTTC.

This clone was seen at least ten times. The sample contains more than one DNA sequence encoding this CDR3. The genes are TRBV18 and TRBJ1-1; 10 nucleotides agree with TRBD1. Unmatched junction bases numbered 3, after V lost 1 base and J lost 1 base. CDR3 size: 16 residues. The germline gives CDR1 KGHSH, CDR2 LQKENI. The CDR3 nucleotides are TGTGCCAGCTCACCACGGGGACAGGGGTCGAACACTGAAGCTTTCTTT. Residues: CASSPRGQGSNTEAFF.

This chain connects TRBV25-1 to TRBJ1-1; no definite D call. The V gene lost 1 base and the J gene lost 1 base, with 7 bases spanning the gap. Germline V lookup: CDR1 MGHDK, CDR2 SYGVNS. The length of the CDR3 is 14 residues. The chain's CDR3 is CASSEFGENTEAFF. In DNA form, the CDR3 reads TGTGCCAGCAGTGAATTCGGTGAGAACACTGAAGCTTTCTTT.

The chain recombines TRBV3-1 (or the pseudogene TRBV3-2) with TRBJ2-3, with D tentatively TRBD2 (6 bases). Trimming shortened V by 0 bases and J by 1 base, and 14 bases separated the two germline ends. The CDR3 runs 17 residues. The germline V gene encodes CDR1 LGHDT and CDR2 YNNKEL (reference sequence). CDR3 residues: CASSQEGGDSGTDTQYF. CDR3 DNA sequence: TGTGCCAGCAGCCAAGAGGGTGGGGACTCCGGCACAGATACGCAGTATTTT.

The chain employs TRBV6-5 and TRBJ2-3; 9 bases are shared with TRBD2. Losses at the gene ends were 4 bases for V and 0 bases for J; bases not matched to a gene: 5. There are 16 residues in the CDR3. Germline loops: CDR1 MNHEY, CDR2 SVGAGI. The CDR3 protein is CASSSLAGRSTDTQYF. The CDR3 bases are TGTGCCAGCAGTTCCCTAGCGGGAAGAAGCACAGATACGCAGTATTTT.

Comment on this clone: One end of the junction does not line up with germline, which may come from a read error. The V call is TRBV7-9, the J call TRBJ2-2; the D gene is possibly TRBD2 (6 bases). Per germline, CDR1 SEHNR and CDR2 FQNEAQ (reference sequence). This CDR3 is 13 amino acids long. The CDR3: CASTLGGTGELFF. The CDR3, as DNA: TGTGCCAGCACCTTAGGAGGGACCGGGGAGCTGTTTTTT.

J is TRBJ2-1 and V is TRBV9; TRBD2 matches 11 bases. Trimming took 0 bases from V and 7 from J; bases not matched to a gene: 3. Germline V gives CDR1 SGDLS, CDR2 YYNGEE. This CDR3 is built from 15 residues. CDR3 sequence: CASSVGSGRENEQFF. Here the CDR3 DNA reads TGTGCCAGCAGCGTAGGTAGCGGGAGGGAAAATGAGCAGTTCTTC.

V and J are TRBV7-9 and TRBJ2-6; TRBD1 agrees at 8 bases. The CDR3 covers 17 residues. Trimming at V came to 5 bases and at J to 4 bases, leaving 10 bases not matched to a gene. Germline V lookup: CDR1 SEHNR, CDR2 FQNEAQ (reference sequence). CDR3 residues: CASSRGQGVRGANVLTF. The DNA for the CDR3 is TGTGCCAGCAGCCGAGGACAGGGAGTGAGAGGGGCCAACGTCCTGACTTTC.

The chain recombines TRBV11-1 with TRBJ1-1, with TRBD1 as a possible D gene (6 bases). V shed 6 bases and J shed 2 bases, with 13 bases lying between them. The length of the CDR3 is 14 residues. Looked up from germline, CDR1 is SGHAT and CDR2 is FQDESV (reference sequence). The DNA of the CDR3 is TGTGCCAGCAGTCCACAGGGTACTAACACTGAAGCTTTCTTT. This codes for CASSPQGTNTEAFF.

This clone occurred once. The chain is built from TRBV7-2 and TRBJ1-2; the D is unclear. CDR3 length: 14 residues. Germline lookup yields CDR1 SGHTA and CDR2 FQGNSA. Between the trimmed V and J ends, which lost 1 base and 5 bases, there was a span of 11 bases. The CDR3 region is CASSLGRGWYGYTF. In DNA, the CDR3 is TGTGCCAGCAGCTTAGGTCGGGGTTGGTATGGCTACACCTTC.

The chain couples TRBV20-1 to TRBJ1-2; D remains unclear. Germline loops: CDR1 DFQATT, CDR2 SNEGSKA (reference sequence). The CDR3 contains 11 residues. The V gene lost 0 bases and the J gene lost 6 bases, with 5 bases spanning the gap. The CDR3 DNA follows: TGCAGTGCTAGAGACGGTGATGGCTACACCTTC. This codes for CSARDGDGYTF.

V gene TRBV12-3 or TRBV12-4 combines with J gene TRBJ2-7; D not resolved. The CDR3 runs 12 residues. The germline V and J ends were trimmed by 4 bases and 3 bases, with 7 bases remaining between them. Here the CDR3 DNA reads TGTGCCAGCAGTTCCTTACTCTACGAGCAGTACTTC. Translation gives CASSSLLYEQYF.

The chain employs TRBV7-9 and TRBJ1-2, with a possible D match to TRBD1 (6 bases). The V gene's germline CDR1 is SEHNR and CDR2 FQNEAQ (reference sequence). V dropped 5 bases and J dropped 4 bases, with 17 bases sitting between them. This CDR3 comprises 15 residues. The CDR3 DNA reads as TGTGCCAGCAGCCTACAGGGTTCCGGCCCCTATGGCTACACCTTC. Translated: CASSLQGSGPYGYTF.

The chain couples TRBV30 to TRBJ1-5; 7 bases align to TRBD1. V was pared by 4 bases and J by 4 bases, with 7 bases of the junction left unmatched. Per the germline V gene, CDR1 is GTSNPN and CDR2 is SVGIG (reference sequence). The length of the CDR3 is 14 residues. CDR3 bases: TGTGCCTGGAACCCTAACAGGGGTAATCAGCCCCAGCATTTT. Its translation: CAWNPNRGNQPQHF.

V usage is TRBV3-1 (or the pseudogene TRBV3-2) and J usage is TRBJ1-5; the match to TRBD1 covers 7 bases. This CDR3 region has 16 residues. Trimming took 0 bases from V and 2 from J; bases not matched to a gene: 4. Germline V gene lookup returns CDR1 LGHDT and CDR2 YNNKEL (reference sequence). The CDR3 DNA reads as TGTGCCAGCAGCCAAGATGGAGGGGGCGGCAATCAGCCCCAGCATTTT. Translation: CASSQDGGGGNQPQHF.

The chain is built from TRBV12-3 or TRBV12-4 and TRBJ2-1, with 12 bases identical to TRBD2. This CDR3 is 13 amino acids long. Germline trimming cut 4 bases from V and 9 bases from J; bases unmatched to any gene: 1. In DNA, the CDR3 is TGTGCCAGCAGTTGGACTAGCGGGGTTGAGCAGTTCTTC. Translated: CASSWTSGVEQFF.

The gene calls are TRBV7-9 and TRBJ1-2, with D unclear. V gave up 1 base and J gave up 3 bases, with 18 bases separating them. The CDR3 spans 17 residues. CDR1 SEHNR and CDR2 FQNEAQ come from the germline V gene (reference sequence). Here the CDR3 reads CASSLGVSEEGHYGYTF. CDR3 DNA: TGTGCCAGCAGCTTAGGAGTTTCGGAGGAAGGTCACTATGGCTACACCTTC.